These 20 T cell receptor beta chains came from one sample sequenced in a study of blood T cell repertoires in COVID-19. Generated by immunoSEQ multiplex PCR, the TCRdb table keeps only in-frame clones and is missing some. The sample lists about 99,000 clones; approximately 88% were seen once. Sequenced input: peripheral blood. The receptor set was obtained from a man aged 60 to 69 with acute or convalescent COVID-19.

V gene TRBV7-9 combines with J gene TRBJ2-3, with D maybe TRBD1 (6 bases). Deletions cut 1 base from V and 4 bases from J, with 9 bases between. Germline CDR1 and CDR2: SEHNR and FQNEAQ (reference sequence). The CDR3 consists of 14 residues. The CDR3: CASSLDRAADTQYF. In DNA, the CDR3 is TGTGCCAGCAGCTTAGACAGGGCGGCAGATACGCAGTATTTT.

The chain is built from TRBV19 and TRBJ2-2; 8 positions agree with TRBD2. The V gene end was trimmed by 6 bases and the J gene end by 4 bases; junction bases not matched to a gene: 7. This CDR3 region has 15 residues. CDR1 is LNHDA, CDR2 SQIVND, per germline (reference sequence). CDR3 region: CASSETSASTGELFF. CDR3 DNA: TGTGCCAGTAGCGAGACTAGCGCGAGCACCGGGGAGCTGTTTTTT.

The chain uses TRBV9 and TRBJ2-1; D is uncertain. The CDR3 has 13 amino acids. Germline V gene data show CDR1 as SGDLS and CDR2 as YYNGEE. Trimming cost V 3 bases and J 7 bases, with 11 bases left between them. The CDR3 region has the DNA TGTGCCAGCAGCGAGACTTTCTCAAATGAGCAGTTCTTC. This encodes CASSETFSNEQFF.

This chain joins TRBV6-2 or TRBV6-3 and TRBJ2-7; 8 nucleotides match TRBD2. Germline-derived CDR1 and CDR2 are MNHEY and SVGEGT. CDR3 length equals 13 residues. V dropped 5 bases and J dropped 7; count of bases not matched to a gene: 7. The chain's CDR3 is CASSLWGLEEQYV. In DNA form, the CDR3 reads TGTGCCAGCAGTCTCTGGGGACTAGAGGAGCAGTACGTC.

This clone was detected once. CDR3 region: CATSDFRTSDNTGELFF. The CDR3 nucleotides are TGTGCCACCAGTGATTTTCGGACAAGTGATAACACCGGGGAGCTGTTTTTT. The rearrangement links TRBV24-1 to TRBJ2-2, with a tentative D call TRBD1 (5 bases). V was trimmed by 1 base and J by 2 bases, leaving 13 bases between them. This CDR3 comprises 17 residues. Germline assignment: CDR1 KGHDR and CDR2 SFDVKD.

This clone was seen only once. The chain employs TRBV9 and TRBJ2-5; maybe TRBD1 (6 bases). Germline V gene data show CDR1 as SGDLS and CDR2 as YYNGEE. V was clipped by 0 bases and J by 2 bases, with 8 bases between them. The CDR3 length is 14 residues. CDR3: CASSVGTAQETQYF. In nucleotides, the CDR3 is TGTGCCAGCAGCGTAGGGACAGCACAAGAGACCCAGTACTTC.

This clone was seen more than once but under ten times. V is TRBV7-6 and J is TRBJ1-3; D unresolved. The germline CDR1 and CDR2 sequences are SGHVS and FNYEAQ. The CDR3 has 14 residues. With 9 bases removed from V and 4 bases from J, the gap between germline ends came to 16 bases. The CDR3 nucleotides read TGTGCCAGTAAATCTCCGTCGGGAGGAAACACCATATATTTT. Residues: CASKSPSGGNTIYF. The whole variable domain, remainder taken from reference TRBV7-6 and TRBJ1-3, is GAGVSQSPRYKVTKRGQDVALRCDPISGHVSLYWYRQALGQGPEFLTYFNYEAQQDKSGLPNDRFSAERPEGSISTLTIQRTEQRDSAMYRCASKSPSGGNTIYFGEGSWLTVV.

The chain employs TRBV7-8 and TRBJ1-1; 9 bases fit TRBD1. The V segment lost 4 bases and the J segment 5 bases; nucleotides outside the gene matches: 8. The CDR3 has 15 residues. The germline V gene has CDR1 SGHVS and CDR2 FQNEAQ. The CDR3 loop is CASSYRGRGETEAFF. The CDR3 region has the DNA TGTGCCAGCAGCTACAGGGGGCGCGGTGAGACTGAAGCTTTCTTT.

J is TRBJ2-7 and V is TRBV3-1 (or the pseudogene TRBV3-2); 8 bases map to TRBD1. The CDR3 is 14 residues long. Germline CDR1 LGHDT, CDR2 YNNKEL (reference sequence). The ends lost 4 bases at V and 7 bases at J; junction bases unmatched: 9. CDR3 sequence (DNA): TGTGCCAGCAGCCCCGGGACAGGCGCGGGGGAGCAGTACGTC. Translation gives CASSPGTGAGEQYV.

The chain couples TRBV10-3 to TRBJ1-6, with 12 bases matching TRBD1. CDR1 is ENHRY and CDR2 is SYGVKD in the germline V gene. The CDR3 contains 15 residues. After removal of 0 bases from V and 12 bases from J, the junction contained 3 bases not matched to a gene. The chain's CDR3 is CAISESGDRGLPLHF. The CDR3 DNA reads TGTGCCATCAGTGAGTCTGGGGACAGGGGGCTACCCCTCCACTTT.

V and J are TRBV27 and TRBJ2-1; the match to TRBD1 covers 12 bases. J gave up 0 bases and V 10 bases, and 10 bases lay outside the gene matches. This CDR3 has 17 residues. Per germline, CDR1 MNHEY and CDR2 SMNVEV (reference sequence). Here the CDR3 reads CATRGQGALSSYNEQFF. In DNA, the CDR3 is TGTGCCACAAGGGGACAGGGGGCTTTAAGCTCCTACAATGAGCAGTTCTTC.

The CDR3 loop reads CASSLNGYNEQFF. CDR3 coding DNA: TGTGCCAGCAGCTTAAACGGGTACAATGAGCAGTTCTTC. This rearrangement joins TRBV7-6 to TRBJ2-1, with no clear D. The V gene lost 2 bases and the J gene lost 4 bases, with 6 bases spanning the gap. Looked up from germline, CDR1 is SGHVS and CDR2 is FNYEAQ. CDR3 size: 13 residues.

Here the CDR3 DNA reads TGCGCCAGCAGCCAAGGGACAGGGTGGACCTACAATGAGCAGTTCTTC. Its translation is CASSQGTGWTYNEQFF. V usage is TRBV4-3 and J usage is TRBJ2-1, with 8 bases fitting TRBD1. Germline V lookup: CDR1 LGHNA, CDR2 YSLEER. The V segment lost 1 base and the J segment 2 bases; nucleotides outside the gene matches: 4. This CDR3 spans 16 amino acids.

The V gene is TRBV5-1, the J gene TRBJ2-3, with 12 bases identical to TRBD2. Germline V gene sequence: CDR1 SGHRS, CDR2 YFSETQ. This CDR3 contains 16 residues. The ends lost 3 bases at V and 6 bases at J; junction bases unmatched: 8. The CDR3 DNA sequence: TGCGCCAGCAGCTCTGGACTAGCGGGGCCTGGGGATACGCAGTATTTT. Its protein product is CASSSGLAGPGDTQYF. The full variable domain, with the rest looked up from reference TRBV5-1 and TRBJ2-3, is KAGVTQTPRYLIKTRGQQVTLSCSPISGHRSVSWYQQTPGQGLQFLFEYFSETQRNKGNFPGRFSGRQFSNSRSEMNVSTLELGDSALYLCASSSGLAGPGDTQYFGPGTRLTVL.

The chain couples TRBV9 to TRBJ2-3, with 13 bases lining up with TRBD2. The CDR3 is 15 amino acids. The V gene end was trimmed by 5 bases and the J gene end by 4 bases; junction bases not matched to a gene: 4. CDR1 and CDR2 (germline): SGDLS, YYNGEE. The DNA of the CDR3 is TGTGCCAGCAGTTGGACTAGCGGGAGCCCAGATACGCAGTATTTT. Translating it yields CASSWTSGSPDTQYF. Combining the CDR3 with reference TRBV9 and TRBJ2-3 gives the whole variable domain DSGVTQTPKHLITATGQRVTLRCSPRSGDLSVYWYQQSLDQGLQFLIQYYNGEERAKGNILERFSAQQFPDLHSELNLSSLELGDSALYFCASSWTSGSPDTQYFGPGTRLTVL.

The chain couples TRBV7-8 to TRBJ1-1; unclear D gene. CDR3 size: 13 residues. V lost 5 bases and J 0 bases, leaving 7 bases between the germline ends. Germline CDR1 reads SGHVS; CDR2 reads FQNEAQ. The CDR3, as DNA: TGTGCCAGCAGCCCCAATGTGAACACTGAAGCTTTCTTT. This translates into CASSPNVNTEAFF. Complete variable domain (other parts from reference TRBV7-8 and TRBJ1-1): GAGVSQSPRYKVAKRGQDVALRCDPISGHVSLFWYQQALGQGPEFLTYFQNEAQLDKSGLPSDRFFAERPEGSVSTLKIQRTQQEDSAVYLCASSPNVNTEAFFGQGTRLTVV.

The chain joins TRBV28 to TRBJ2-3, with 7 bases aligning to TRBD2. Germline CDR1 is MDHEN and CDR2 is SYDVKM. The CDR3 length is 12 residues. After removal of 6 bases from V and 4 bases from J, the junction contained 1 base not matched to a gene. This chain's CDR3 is CASSGRSDTQYF. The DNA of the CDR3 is TGTGCCAGCAGCGGGAGGTCAGATACGCAGTATTTT.

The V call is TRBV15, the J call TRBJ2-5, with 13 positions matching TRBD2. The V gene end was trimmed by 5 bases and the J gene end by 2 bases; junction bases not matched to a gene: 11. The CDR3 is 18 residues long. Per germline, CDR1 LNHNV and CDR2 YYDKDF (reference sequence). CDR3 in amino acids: CATSDGLAGARPQETQYF. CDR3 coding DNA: TGTGCCACCAGCGATGGACTAGCGGGAGCACGCCCGCAAGAGACCCAGTACTTC.

Here the CDR3 DNA reads TGTGCCAGCAGCGTAAGACTAGCGGATTTCAATGAGCAGTTCTTC. This translates into CASSVRLADFNEQFF. The chain combines TRBV11-2 with TRBJ2-1; 9 bases line up with TRBD2. Germline V gene data show CDR1 as SGHAT and CDR2 as FQNNGV. The ends lost 5 bases at V and 6 bases at J; junction bases unmatched: 8. CDR3 length equals 15 residues.

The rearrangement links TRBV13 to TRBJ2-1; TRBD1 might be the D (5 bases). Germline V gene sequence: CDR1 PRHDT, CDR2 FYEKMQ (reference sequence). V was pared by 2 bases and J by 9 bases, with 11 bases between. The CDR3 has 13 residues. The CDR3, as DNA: TGTGCCAGCAGCTTAAAGGGGTTGAGTGAGCAGTTCTTC. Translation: CASSLKGLSEQFF.